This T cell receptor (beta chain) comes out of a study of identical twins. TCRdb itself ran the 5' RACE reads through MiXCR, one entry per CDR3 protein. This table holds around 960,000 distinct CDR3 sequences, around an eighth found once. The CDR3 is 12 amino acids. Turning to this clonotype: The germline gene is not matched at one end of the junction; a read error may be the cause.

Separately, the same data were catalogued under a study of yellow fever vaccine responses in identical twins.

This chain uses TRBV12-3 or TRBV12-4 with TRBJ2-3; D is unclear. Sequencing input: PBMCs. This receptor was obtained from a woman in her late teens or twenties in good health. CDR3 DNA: TGTGCCAGCAGTTTGTACAGCCATACCCAGTATTTT. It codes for CASSLYSHTQYF.